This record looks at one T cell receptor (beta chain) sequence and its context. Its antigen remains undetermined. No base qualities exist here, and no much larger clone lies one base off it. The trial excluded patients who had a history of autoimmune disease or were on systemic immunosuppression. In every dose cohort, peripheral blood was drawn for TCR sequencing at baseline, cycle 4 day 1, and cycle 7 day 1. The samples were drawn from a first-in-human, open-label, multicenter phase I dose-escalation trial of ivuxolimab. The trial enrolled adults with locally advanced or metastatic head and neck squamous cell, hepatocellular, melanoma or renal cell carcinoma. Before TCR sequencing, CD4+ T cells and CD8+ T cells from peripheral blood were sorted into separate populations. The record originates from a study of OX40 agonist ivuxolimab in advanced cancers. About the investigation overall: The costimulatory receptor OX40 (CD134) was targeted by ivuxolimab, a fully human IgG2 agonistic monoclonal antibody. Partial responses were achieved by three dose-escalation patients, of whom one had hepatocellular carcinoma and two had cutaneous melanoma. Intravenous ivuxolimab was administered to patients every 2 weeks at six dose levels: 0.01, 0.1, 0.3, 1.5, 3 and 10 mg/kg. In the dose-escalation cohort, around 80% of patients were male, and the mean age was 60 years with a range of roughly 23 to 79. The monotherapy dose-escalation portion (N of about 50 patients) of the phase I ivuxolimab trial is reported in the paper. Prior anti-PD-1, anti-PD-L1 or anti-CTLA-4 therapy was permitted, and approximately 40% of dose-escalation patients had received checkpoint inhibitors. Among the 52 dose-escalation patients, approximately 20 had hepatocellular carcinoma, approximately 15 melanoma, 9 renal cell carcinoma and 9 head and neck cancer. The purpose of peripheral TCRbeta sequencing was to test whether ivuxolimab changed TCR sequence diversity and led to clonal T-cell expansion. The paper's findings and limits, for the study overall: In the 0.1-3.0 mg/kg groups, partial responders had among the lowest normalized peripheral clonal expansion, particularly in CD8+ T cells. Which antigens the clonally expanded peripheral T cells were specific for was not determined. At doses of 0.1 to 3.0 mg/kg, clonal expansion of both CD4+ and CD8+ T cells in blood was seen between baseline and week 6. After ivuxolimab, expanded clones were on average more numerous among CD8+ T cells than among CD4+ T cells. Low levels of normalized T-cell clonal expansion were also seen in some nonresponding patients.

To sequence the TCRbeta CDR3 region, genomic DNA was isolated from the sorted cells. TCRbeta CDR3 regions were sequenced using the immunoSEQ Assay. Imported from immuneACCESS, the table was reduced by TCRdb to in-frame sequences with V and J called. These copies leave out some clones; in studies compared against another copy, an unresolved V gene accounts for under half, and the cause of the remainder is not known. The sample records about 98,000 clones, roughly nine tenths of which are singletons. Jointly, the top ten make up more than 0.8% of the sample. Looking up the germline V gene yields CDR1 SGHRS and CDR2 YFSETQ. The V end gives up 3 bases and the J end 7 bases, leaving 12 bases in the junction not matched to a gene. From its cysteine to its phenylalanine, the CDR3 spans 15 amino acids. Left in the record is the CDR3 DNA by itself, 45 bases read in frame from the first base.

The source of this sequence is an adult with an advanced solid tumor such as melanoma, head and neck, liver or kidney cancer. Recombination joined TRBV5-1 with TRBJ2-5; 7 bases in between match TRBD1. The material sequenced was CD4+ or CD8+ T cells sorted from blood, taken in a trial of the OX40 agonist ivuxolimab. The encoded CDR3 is CASSYQQGKAATQYF. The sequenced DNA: TGCGCCAGCAGCTACCAACAGGGGAAGGCAGCGACCCAGTACTTC.